What follows are 31 T cell receptor beta chains derived from one specimen sequenced in a study of T cell repertoires in cytomegalovirus infection. TCRdb re-called the reads with MiXCR, one entry per CDR3 protein. The sample contains about 260,000 distinct CDR3 sequences, approximately 14% of which appear only once. Sequenced material: PBMCs. Source of these receptors: a human donor in good health (CMV status not recorded). Some clones in this sample may be carry-over from other donors' samples.

The chain has TRBV11-3 and TRBJ2-3; D gene unclear. CDR3 size: 11 residues. CDR1 is SGHNT and CDR2 is YENEEA in the germline V gene. The germline V and J ends were trimmed by 0 bases and 9 bases, with 4 bases remaining between them. CDR3 in DNA: TGTGCCAGCAGCTTAGATTCAACGCAGTATTTT. Translation gives CASSLDSTQYF.

The V call is TRBV28, the J call TRBJ2-1; D is uncertain. The germline CDR1 and CDR2 sequences are MDHEN and SYDVKM. Trimming shortened V by 5 bases and J by 4 bases, and 9 bases separated the two germline ends. The CDR3 is 13 residues long. The CDR3 sequence is CASSVMQYNEQFF. The CDR3 coding sequence is TGTGCCAGCAGTGTAATGCAGTACAATGAGCAGTTCTTC. The variable domain in full, with the rest retrieved from reference TRBV28 and TRBJ2-1, is DVKVTQSSRYLVKRTGEKVFLECVQDMDHENMFWYRQDPGLGLRLIYFSYDVKMKEKGDIPEGYSVSREKKERFSLILESASTNQTSMYLCASSVMQYNEQFFGPGTRLTVL.

V gene TRBV27 combines with J gene TRBJ1-1, with D hard to call. Germline V gives CDR1 MNHEY, CDR2 SMNVEV (reference sequence). The V and J ends lost 3 bases and 5 bases respectively, with 10 bases between them. This CDR3 has 13 residues. CDR3 DNA: TGTGCCAGCAGTTTTATAAGTGGAACTGAAGCTTTCTTT. Translating gives CASSFISGTEAFF.

This chain connects TRBV6-2 or TRBV6-3 to TRBJ1-5, with D hard to call. The CDR3 spans 12 residues. Looked up from germline, CDR1 is MNHEY and CDR2 is SVGEGT. The V end lost 6 bases, the J end lost 12 bases, and 15 bases lay between the germline ends. The CDR3 loop reads CASSPASSLQHF. CDR3 DNA sequence: TGTGCCAGCAGCCCCGCCTCCTCACTCCAGCATTTT.

This clonotype was counted a few times. The chain couples TRBV7-9 to TRBJ2-3; TRBD2 might be the D (6 bases). Looked up from germline, CDR1 is SEHNR and CDR2 is FQNEAQ (reference sequence). The CDR3 totals 17 residues. Between the trimmed V and J ends, which lost 0 bases and 0 bases, there was a span of 13 bases. The CDR3, as DNA: TGTGCCAGCAGCTTAGCGGGGGGAGCCTCTAGCACAGATACGCAGTATTTT. It translates to CASSLAGGASSTDTQYF.

This clonotype was seen repeatedly, ten times or more. J is TRBJ2-3 and V is TRBV7-2; TRBD2 might be the D (5 bases). The germline V gene has CDR1 SGHTA and CDR2 FQGNSA. Between the trimmed V and J ends, which lost 2 bases and 0 bases, there was a span of 9 bases. The CDR3 sequence is 15 residues long. The CDR3: CASSLRQRSTDTQYF. The CDR3 DNA reads as TGTGCCAGCAGCTTACGCCAGCGGAGCACAGATACGCAGTATTTT. Together with reference TRBV7-2 and TRBJ2-3, the CDR3 gives the full variable domain: GAGVSQSPSNKVTEKGKDVELRCDPISGHTALYWYRQSLGQGLEFLIYFQGNSAPDKSGLPSDRFSAERTGGSVSTLTIQRTQQEDSAVYLCASSLRQRSTDTQYFGPGTRLTVL.

This chain joins TRBV9 and TRBJ1-4; D perhaps matches TRBD1 (6 bases). Germline CDR1 reads SGDLS; CDR2 reads YYNGEE. The CDR3 is 14 amino acids. V was pared by 4 bases and J by 3 bases, with 10 bases between. In DNA, the CDR3 is TGTGCCAGCAGCCGCCAGGGGTCTAATGAAAAACTGTTTTTT. Protein: CASSRQGSNEKLFF.

This clonotype was picked up many times. V is TRBV7-6 and J is TRBJ1-2; D not resolved. The ends were cut back, 0 bases at V and 0 bases at J, with 8 bases in the middle. This CDR3 region has 15 residues. CDR1 is SGHVS, CDR2 FNYEAQ, per germline. The CDR3 DNA is TGTGCCAGCAGCTTAGCCACGGCGACTAACTATGGCTACACCTTC. As protein: CASSLATATNYGYTF. Full variable domain (outside the CDR3, taken from reference TRBV7-6 and TRBJ1-2): GAGVSQSPRYKVTKRGQDVALRCDPISGHVSLYWYRQALGQGPEFLTYFNYEAQQDKSGLPNDRFSAERPEGSISTLTIQRTEQRDSAMYRCASSLATATNYGYTFGSGTRLTVV.

There are many counts of this clonotype. The chain has TRBV7-9 and TRBJ2-7; no definite D call. Germline V gives CDR1 SEHNR, CDR2 FQNEAQ (reference sequence). Trimming stripped 2 bases from V and 1 base from J, with 9 bases between. The CDR3 has 14 amino acids. The CDR3 loop reads CASSLLDGSYEQYF. The CDR3 nucleotides read TGTGCCAGCAGCTTACTCGACGGTTCCTACGAGCAGTACTTC.

By share, this clonotype ranks as medium-sized. V and J are TRBV7-8 and TRBJ2-7; D may be TRBD1 or TRBD2 (5 bases each). Trimming cost V 1 base and J 3 bases, with 16 bases left between them. Per germline, CDR1 SGHVS and CDR2 FQNEAQ. The CDR3 sequence is 16 residues long. The CDR3 protein is CASSLGKRDGGYEQYF. In DNA form, the CDR3 reads TGTGCCAGCAGCTTAGGGAAACGGGACGGAGGCTACGAGCAGTACTTC.

In this sample, this clonotype turned up a few times. The V gene is TRBV2, the J gene TRBJ1-1; TRBD1 might be the D (6 bases). The CDR3 has 13 amino acids. The V end lost 9 bases, the J end lost 0 bases, and 11 bases lay between the germline ends. In germline, CDR1 is SNHLY, CDR2 FYNNEI. The DNA of the CDR3 is TGTGCCAGAAAGGACAGCATGAACACTGAAGCTTTCTTT. The encoded protein is CARKDSMNTEAFF.

The chain uses TRBV20-1 and TRBJ2-7; D unresolved. This CDR3 is 17 amino acids long. Trimming removed 2 bases from V and 6 bases from J, with 26 bases in between. CDR1 DFQATT and CDR2 SNEGSKA come from the germline V gene (reference sequence). CDR3 bases: TGCAGTGCTAGACTTCATTGGCGTGACGGAGCTCCCCTCGAGCAGTACTTC. Encoded protein: CSARLHWRDGAPLEQYF.

Many counts were recorded for this clonotype. The chain recombines TRBV25-1 with TRBJ2-2; D ambiguous. V lost 0 bases and J 6 bases, leaving 20 bases between the germline ends. Looked up from germline, CDR1 is MGHDK and CDR2 is SYGVNS. The CDR3 runs to 18 residues. Here the CDR3 reads CASSEYWSRSPTAGELFF. As DNA, the CDR3 is TGTGCCAGCAGTGAATACTGGAGCCGGAGCCCGACGGCCGGGGAGCTGTTTTTT.

The chain employs TRBV7-4 and TRBJ1-2; 8 nucleotides agree with TRBD1. CDR1 is SGHVT and CDR2 is SQSDAQ in the germline V gene. The J segment lost 6 bases and the V segment lost 4 bases, leaving 4 bases of the junction unmatched. CDR3 length: 13 residues. The DNA for the CDR3 is TGTGCCAGCAGCTCAGGGGGCTTGGATGGCTACACCTTC. This gives the protein CASSSGGLDGYTF. The full variable domain, rest sourced from reference TRBV7-4 and TRBJ1-2, is GAGVSQSPRYKVAKRGRDVALRCDSISGHVTLYWYRQTLGQGSEVLTYSQSDAQRDKSGRPSGRFSAERPERSVSTLKIQRTEQGDSAVYLCASSSGGLDGYTFGSGTRLTVV.

This clonotype has more than one count but fewer than ten. This chain connects TRBV14 to TRBJ2-3; no clear D. The V and J ends lost 4 bases and 9 bases respectively, with 17 bases between them. From germline, CDR1 is SGHDN and CDR2 FVKESK. CDR3 size: 14 residues. Here the CDR3 DNA reads TGTGCCAGCAGCCTTCTCGGGTGGGAAAGGACGCAGTATTTT. Translation gives CASSLLGWERTQYF.

This clonotype has just a few counts. This chain uses TRBV20-1 with TRBJ2-5; 8 nucleotides agree with TRBD2. This CDR3 spans 13 amino acids. Germline V CDR1 and CDR2: DFQATT, SNEGSKA (reference sequence). CDR3 DNA sequence: TGCAGGGTGGTTCCGGGAGGGAGGGAGACCCAGTACTTC. Its protein product is CRVVPGGRETQYF.

Comments on this clonotype: This may come from a read error, since a much larger clone is one base off. The V gene is TRBV5-6, the J gene TRBJ2-7, with 8 bases fitting TRBD1. Germline values: CDR1 SGHDT, CDR2 YYEEEE. This CDR3 is 14 amino acids long. With V trimmed by 4 bases and J by 9 bases, 12 bases remained unmatched. The CDR3 DNA reads as TGTGCCAGCAGCCCGAGGACAGGGTACAACGGGCAGTACTTC. Translating gives CASSPRTGYNGQYF.

This clonotype appeared a few times. J is TRBJ2-3 and V is TRBV6-5; 12 nucleotides align to TRBD2. The CDR3 is 17 residues long. CDR1 MNHEY and CDR2 SVGAGI come from the germline V gene. V gave up 0 bases and J gave up 4 bases; unmatched junction bases: 5. The CDR3 loop is CASSYSRTSGNADTQYF. CDR3 sequence (DNA): TGTGCCAGCAGTTACTCTAGGACTAGCGGGAACGCAGATACGCAGTATTTT.

In its sample, this clonotype was seen a few times. The chain has TRBV15 and TRBJ1-5; possible D gene TRBD1, 5 bases. This CDR3 spans 15 amino acids. The germline V gene encodes CDR1 LNHNV and CDR2 YYDKDF (reference sequence). V lost 0 bases to trimming and J lost 3 bases, with 9 bases between them. This CDR3 is CATSRDAGFNQPQHF. The CDR3 DNA is TGTGCCACCAGCAGAGATGCAGGGTTCAATCAGCCCCAGCATTTT.

The chain couples TRBV5-1 to TRBJ2-5; the D is unclear. The germline V and J ends were trimmed by 2 bases and 4 bases, with 9 bases remaining between them. Germline CDR1 SGHRS, CDR2 YFSETQ. This CDR3 has 13 amino acids. The DNA for the CDR3 is TGCGCCAGCAGCTTCAACGTCGGAGAGACCCAGTACTTC. The encoded protein is CASSFNVGETQYF.

This clonotype has at least ten counts. V gene TRBV2 combines with J gene TRBJ1-5; weak D call: TRBD1 (6 bases). Trimming stripped 4 bases from V and 4 bases from J, with 11 bases between. CDR3 length: 14 residues. Germline CDR1 SNHLY, CDR2 FYNNEI. The CDR3 reads CASSANQGNQPQHF. DNA of the CDR3: TGTGCCAGCAGTGCGAATCAGGGGAATCAGCCCCAGCATTTT.

About this clonotype itself: A much larger clone is a single base away; this may be a read error. The V call is TRBV7-6, the J call TRBJ2-2, with D perhaps matching TRBD1 (5 bases). Germline values: CDR1 SGHVS, CDR2 FNYEAQ. V was pared by 3 bases and J by 4 bases, with 9 bases between. The CDR3 loop spans 14 amino acids. The CDR3 loop is CASSLDTRTGELFF. For the CDR3, the DNA is TGTGCCAGCAGCTTGGACACGCGCACCGGGGAGCTGTTTTTT.

This clonotype was found many times. The rearrangement uses TRBV25-1 and TRBJ1-4; 9 positions match TRBD1. CDR1 and CDR2 (germline): MGHDK, SYGVNS. The CDR3 totals 17 residues. Unmatched junction bases numbered 10, after V lost 4 bases and J lost 4 bases. CDR3 residues: CASSGGPTGQGNEKLFF. In nucleotides, the CDR3 is TGTGCCAGCAGTGGCGGACCCACGGGACAGGGTAATGAAAAACTGTTTTTT.

This clonotype appeared many times. The CDR3 loop reads CASSLVGGTAGDGYTF. The CDR3 DNA sequence: TGTGCCAGCAGCTTAGTAGGAGGGACGGCGGGGGATGGCTACACCTTC. The chain links TRBV7-2 to TRBJ1-2; D might be TRBD1 (5 bases). This CDR3 is 16 amino acids long. Deletions cut 1 base from V and 6 bases from J, with 18 bases between. In germline, CDR1 is SGHTA, CDR2 FQGNSA.

This clonotype was observed a handful of times. The chain joins TRBV20-1 to TRBJ2-3, with TRBD2 matching 8 bases. CDR1 DFQATT and CDR2 SNEGSKA come from the germline V gene (reference sequence). V dropped 3 bases and J dropped 3; count of bases not matched to a gene: 2. This CDR3 spans 13 amino acids. Here the CDR3 DNA reads TGCAGTGCTAGTTCTAGCGGGACAGATACGCAGTATTTT. This gives the protein CSASSSGTDTQYF.

J is TRBJ1-1 and V is TRBV12-5; 7 bases agree with TRBD1. Germline values: CDR1 LGHNT, CDR2 FRNRAP. The V segment lost 6 bases and the J segment 6 bases; nucleotides outside the gene matches: 10. The CDR3 loop spans 14 amino acids. The CDR3 DNA is TGTGCTAGTGGAGCAGGGGGTTGGTATGCTGAAGCTTTCTTT. It specifies CASGAGGWYAEAFF.

This clonotype was detected a few times. The genes are TRBV29-1 and TRBJ1-1, with a weak D call TRBD1 (5 bases). The CDR3 extends over 15 amino acids. V was clipped by 3 bases and J by 6 bases, with 20 bases between them. CDR1 and CDR2 from the germline V gene are SQVTM and ANQGSEA. The CDR3 DNA follows: TGCAGCGTTGACAAAACCCAACAGGTAGTCCCTGAAGCTTTCTTT. Translated, it gives CSVDKTQQVVPEAFF. The full variable domain, its missing parts supplied by reference TRBV29-1 and TRBJ1-1, is SAVISQKPSRDICQRGTSLTIQCQVDSQVTMMFWYRQQPGQSLTLIATANQGSEATYESGFVIDKFPISRPNLTFSTLTVSNMSPEDSSIYLCSVDKTQQVVPEAFFGQGTRLTVV.

The chain joins TRBV9 to TRBJ1-2; D is undetermined. Germline CDR1 and CDR2: SGDLS and YYNGEE. CDR3 length: 9 amino acids. V was shortened by 7 bases and J by 8 bases, with 6 bases between the two germline ends. The CDR3 loop is CASGRGYTF. CDR3 DNA sequence: TGTGCCAGCGGACGGGGCTACACCTTC.

This clonotype was seen at least ten times. The CDR3 protein is CASSARQNQPQHF. CDR3 nucleotides: TGTGCCAGCAGCGCCCGCCAGAATCAGCCCCAGCATTTT. This rearrangement joins TRBV7-6 to TRBJ1-5; D is unclear. In germline, CDR1 is SGHVS, CDR2 FNYEAQ. CDR3 length: 13 residues. Trimming left V 5 bases short and J 4 bases short, with 9 bases between.

The chain has TRBV20-1 and TRBJ2-4; perhaps TRBD1 as D (5 bases). Deletions cut 6 bases from V and 1 base from J, with 13 bases between. The CDR3 runs 14 residues. Germline V gives CDR1 DFQATT, CDR2 SNEGSKA (reference sequence). Here the CDR3 reads CSAVQGLAKNIQYF. CDR3 in DNA: TGCAGTGCCGTTCAGGGATTGGCCAAAAACATTCAGTACTTC.

This clonotype was detected ten times or more. The CDR3 sequence: CASSLRGPQGHGYTF. As DNA, the CDR3 is TGTGCCAGCAGTTTACGCGGCCCGCAGGGTCACGGCTACACCTTC. The chain carries TRBV12-3 or TRBV12-4 and TRBJ1-2, with D possibly matching TRBD1 (5 bases). The germline V and J ends were trimmed by 2 bases and 8 bases, with 18 bases remaining between them. CDR3 length equals 15 residues.